This TCR beta chain emerged from a study of blood T cell repertoires in COVID-19. Original methodology: Researchers report that nucleated cell counts were estimated from reference gene primer amplification. Generated by immunoSEQ multiplex PCR, the TCRdb table keeps only in-frame clones and is missing some. V, J and clone size are those of that table, while D and trimming were read from the DNA. The sample has about 210,000 clones, about 86% seen once. The CDR3 covers 15 residues. Germline V gives CDR1 SGHKS, CDR2 YYEKEE (reference sequence). Trimming cost V 4 bases and J 3 bases; bases outside gene matches: 7.

The V call is TRBV5-5, the J call TRBJ1-5; the match to TRBD1 covers 7 bases. Sequencing was performed on PBMCs or T cells enriched from blood (not recorded which). The receptor was isolated from a woman aged 45-59 years with acute COVID-19. The DNA for the CDR3 is TGTGCCAGCAGCCTACAGACAGGGCTCAATCAGCCCCAGCATTTT. It translates to CASSLQTGLNQPQHF. The full variable domain, rest sourced from reference TRBV5-5 and TRBJ1-5, is DAGVTQSPTHLIKTRGQQVTLRCSPISGHKSVSWYQQVLGQGPQFIFQYYEKEERGRGNFPDRFSARQFPNYSSELNVNALLLGDSALYLCASSLQTGLNQPQHFGDGTRLSIL.